This record looks at one T cell receptor beta chain sequence and its context. The table lists this clonotype with a few counts. This clone's antigen is unknown. No base-level quality is on record; no much larger clone is a single base apart. The sample belongs to a study of patients and donors after allogeneic stem cell transplantation (dated by TCRdb to 2020 to 2022). The CDR3, from cysteine to phenylalanine, totals 16 residues. This entry keeps only the CDR3 DNA: 48 bases, framed from base 1. The trim is 0 bases for V and 1 base for J, with a gap of 13 bases between the germline ends. CDR1 and CDR2, per the germline V gene, are SGHDT and YYEEEE. The method behind the library was RT-PCR. Sequenced on a NextSeq 550. The raw public reads went through TCRdb reprocessing: fastp at Q25, MiXCR clone calling, in-frame beta chains kept. Each record represents a unique CDR3 protein, reported with the most common genes and DNA among its rows. The sample profile shows about a million distinct CDR3 sequences; more than 15% of them were found once. The top ten constitute 5.5% to 6.5% of the sample.

The sequencing input was blood, either unsorted or a sorted T cell fraction (not recorded which). This receptor chain uses TRBV5-6 and TRBJ1-1; no D gene can be assigned with confidence. This receptor was identified in a human donor who was either an allogeneic HSCT recipient or a stem cell or donor lymphocyte infusion donor (not recorded which). It is not recorded whose cells these are; they may come from a transplant donor. The CDR3 protein sequence reads: CASSLDFWTANTEAFF. Read as DNA, the sequence is TGTGCCAGCAGCTTGGATTTCTGGACGGCGAACACTGAAGCTTTCTTT.